This TCR beta chain appears in the sequencing data of a study of shared clonotypes between healthy human individuals. Study as a whole: Three plates were used per donor for CD4 naive, three for CD4 memory, two for CD8 naive and one for CD8 memory. Findings and limits, study-wide: Generation probabilities were higher for clonotypes shared across all four sorted-subset donors than for unshared ones.

Study donors comprised healthy, HIV-negative adults devoid of recent acute infection or vaccination. The CDR3 sequence is 16 residues long. The sample holds one count of this clone. Its antigen is not identified. Several immunoSEQ plates held equal portions of the genomic DNA taken from each subset. Assay: immunoSEQ multiplex PCR; the TCRdb copy retains only in-frame clones and omits some. Altogether roughly 1.5 million clones are present, around 98% being singletons, with the ten largest covering 0.45%. Sequencing was done on a sample of naive CD4+ T cells sorted from blood. Indicated subset: CD45RA+ positively selected. The TCR comes from a man aged 25-45 years in good health. This sequence joins TRBV21-1 and TRBJ2-7; no check of the table's D call, TRBD1, against the DNA was made. TRBV21-1 is noted as a pseudogene. The CDR3 is CASSIRVRGLTYEQYF. CDR3 bases: TGTGCCAGCAGCATCCGGGTTAGGGGATTAACCTACGAGCAGTACTTC.